This passage covers 13 T cell receptor beta chains from one sample sequenced in a study of spatial heterogeneity in lung cancer. Study-wide points: Tumoral mutation counts were tracked by counts of expanded intratumoral alpha and beta TCRs.

Time point noted: sample taken at primary tumor resection. In TCRdb, the 5' RACE reads were re-called with MiXCR into one record per CDR3 protein. The sample records about 2,800 distinct CDR3 sequences, around 4.8% being singletons. The antigens these receptors bind are not known. Sequences were derived from lung tumor tissue, sampled at surgery. The receptors stem from a female donor with early-stage non-small cell lung cancer.

By share, this clonotype counts as medium-sized (0.01 to 0.1%). The genes are TRBV5-6 and TRBJ2-5; TRBD2 is a possible D gene (5 bases). The CDR3 runs 15 residues. Germline lookup yields CDR1 SGHDT and CDR2 YYEEEE. Trimming pared 4 bases from V and 0 bases from J, leaving 13 bases between. The CDR3 DNA follows: TGTGCCAGCAGCCCCCCAAGAGGGTACCAAGAGACCCAGTACTTC. Translated, it gives CASSPPRGYQETQYF.

By frequency in the sample, this clonotype is medium-sized (0.01 to 0.1%). The J gene is TRBJ2-7, the V gene TRBV10-3; weak D call: TRBD2 (5 bases). With 0 bases removed from V and 4 bases from J, the gap between germline ends came to 13 bases. Germline V lookup: CDR1 ENHRY, CDR2 SYGVKD. This CDR3 has 15 amino acids. In DNA form, the CDR3 reads TGTGCCATCAGTGAGTCGACCGGCCGCGGGTACGAGCAGTACTTC. It translates to CAISESTGRGYEQYF.

The V call is TRBV18, the J call TRBJ2-1; the D is unclear. This CDR3 comprises 15 residues. The germline V and J ends were trimmed by 3 bases and 0 bases, with 9 bases remaining between them. Looked up from germline, CDR1 is KGHSH and CDR2 is LQKENI. The CDR3 DNA sequence: TGTGCCAGCTCACCGTTCCTGGACTCCTACAATGAGCAGTTCTTC. Its translation: CASSPFLDSYNEQFF.

This clonotype ranks as medium-sized. CDR3 in amino acids: CASSPGQGTEAFF. As DNA, the CDR3 is TGTGCCAGCAGCCCCGGCCAGGGCACTGAAGCTTTCTTT. The rearrangement joins TRBV9 to TRBJ1-1, with D perhaps TRBD1 (5 bases). This CDR3 comprises 13 residues. The ends were cut back, 4 bases at V and 4 bases at J, with 11 bases in the middle. The germline V gene has CDR1 SGDLS and CDR2 YYNGEE.

This clonotype is categorized as medium-sized. The V gene is TRBV7-9, the J gene TRBJ1-2; 10 bases match TRBD1. The CDR3 loop spans 16 amino acids. J lost 4 bases, V lost 2 bases, and 7 bases had no gene match. Germline V gives CDR1 SEHNR, CDR2 FQNEAQ (reference sequence). Written as DNA, the CDR3 is TGTGCCAGCAGCTTAAACGGGGACAGGGGACTCTATGGCTACACCTTC. Its protein product is CASSLNGDRGLYGYTF.

By sample fraction, this clonotype is medium-sized. This rearrangement joins TRBV30 to TRBJ1-2; D ambiguous. The CDR3 is 17 residues long. Germline CDR1 reads GTSNPN; CDR2 reads SVGIG (reference sequence). V was cut by 3 bases and J by 6 bases, with 26 bases left in between. Here the CDR3 DNA reads TGTGCCTGGAGGACCCCAAGTTCTTGGGCAGGATTAAATGGCTACACCTTC. It yields the protein CAWRTPSSWAGLNGYTF.

By its share, this clonotype is medium-sized (0.01 to 0.1%). The V and J genes are TRBV4-3 and TRBJ2-7, with D maybe TRBD2 (5 bases). The germline gives CDR1 LGHNA, CDR2 YSLEER. The CDR3 is 15 residues long. Trimming took 4 bases from V and 1 from J, leaving 14 bases between them. For the CDR3, the DNA is TGCGCCAGCAGCCGTCAGACTGGGAGTTCCTACGAGCAGTACTTC. Translated, it gives CASSRQTGSSYEQYF.

This clonotype counts as medium-sized. The rearrangement uses TRBV4-3 and TRBJ1-1; D is undetermined. The V and J ends lost 3 bases and 7 bases respectively, with 12 bases between them. CDR1 is LGHNA, CDR2 YSLEER, per germline. The CDR3 is 13 amino acids. The CDR3 is CASSQIRGGEAFF. The CDR3 DNA reads TGCGCCAGCAGCCAGATTCGAGGTGGTGAAGCTTTCTTT.

This clonotype was seen repeatedly, ten times or more. The V gene is TRBV6-2 or TRBV6-3, the J gene TRBJ2-7, with D tentatively TRBD1 or TRBD2 (5 bases each). Between the trimmed V and J ends, which lost 7 bases and 3 bases, there was a span of 16 bases. This CDR3 is 14 amino acids long. The germline V gene has CDR1 MNHEY and CDR2 SVGEGT. The CDR3 is CASNTGDGFYEQYF. CDR3 DNA sequence: TGTGCCAGCAACACCGGGGACGGATTCTACGAGCAGTACTTC.

This clonotype was seen many times. Since a much larger clone is just one base distant, this may be a read error. The CDR3 DNA reads as TGCGCCAGCAGCTTGGCCCCCACCGGAGACGAGCAGTACTTC. It encodes CASSLAPTGDEQYF. The genes are TRBV5-1 and TRBJ2-7; no definite D call. The CDR3 covers 14 residues. Trimming removed 0 bases from V and 5 bases from J, with 12 bases in between. Germline V gene sequence: CDR1 SGHRS, CDR2 YFSETQ. Using reference TRBV5-1 and TRBJ2-7 for the parts outside the CDR3, the full variable domain is KAGVTQTPRYLIKTRGQQVTLSCSPISGHRSVSWYQQTPGQGLQFLFEYFSETQRNKGNFPGRFSGRQFSNSRSEMNVSTLELGDSALYLCASSLAPTGDEQYFGPGTRLTVT.

This clonotype was detected ten times or more. V usage is TRBV12-3 or TRBV12-4 and J usage is TRBJ2-1; D tentatively fits TRBD1 or TRBD2 (6 bases each). Trimming took off 1 base at V and 9 bases at J, with 19 bases between the two ends. CDR3 length: 16 residues. Here the CDR3 reads CASSLGGGPPLSEQFF. The CDR3 DNA is TGTGCCAGCAGTTTAGGAGGGGGGCCCCCTCTCAGTGAGCAGTTCTTC.

This clonotype came up many times. CDR3 loop: CSEKLAGTDTQYF. CDR3 DNA: TGCAGCGAAAAACTAGCGGGGACAGATACGCAGTATTTT. This chain uses TRBV20-1 with TRBJ2-3; the match to TRBD2 covers 10 bases. The germline V gene encodes CDR1 DFQATT and CDR2 SNEGSKA (reference sequence). The CDR3 loop spans 13 amino acids.

This clonotype was counted ten times or more. CDR3 sequence: CASSRDRVDTQYF. The CDR3, as DNA: TGTGCCAGCAGTAGGGACAGGGTTGATACGCAGTATTTT. This sequence joins TRBV12-3 or TRBV12-4 and TRBJ2-3; 9 bases fit TRBD1. Trimming removed 5 bases from V and 6 bases from J; junction bases left unmatched: 3. This CDR3 has 13 residues.